Ten or more counts support the clone carrying this TCR beta chain. The antigen is not known. The data stem from a study of T cells after yellow fever vaccination. At the level of the study: Each low-cell-number fraction was prepared by means of SMART-Seq v4 Ultra Low Input. Regarding the study as a whole: Any FACS-sorted repertoire could hold abundant clonotypes that contaminate it from the bulk population. Most primary-vaccination clones recurred post-booster (around 95% CD4, roughly 91% CD8).

The 5'RACE template-switching step produced TCR cDNA and added a universal primer site and UMIs. TCRdb processed the 5' RACE reads anew with MiXCR; each CDR3 protein has one entry. The data contain 350,000 to 450,000 distinct CDR3 sequences, roughly 6.1% of them singletons. J was trimmed by 4 bases and V by 5 bases; bases with no gene match: 9. CDR3 length equals 17 residues. Germline-derived CDR1 and CDR2 are SGHTA and FQGNSA. This specimen was PBMCs, taken 5 days after the yellow fever booster vaccination. The TCR comes from a young man who received the YFV17D yellow fever vaccine. This rearrangement joins TRBV7-2 to TRBJ2-4; 12 positions match TRBD2. This chain's CDR3 is CASSLRTSGNLKNIQYF. The CDR3 DNA reads TGTGCCAGCAGCCTCCGGACTAGCGGGAATCTGAAAAACATTCAGTACTTC. The whole variable domain, filled in from reference TRBV7-2 and TRBJ2-4, reads GAGVSQSPSNKVTEKGKDVELRCDPISGHTALYWYRQSLGQGLEFLIYFQGNSAPDKSGLPSDRFSAERTGGSVSTLTIQRTQQEDSAVYLCASSLRTSGNLKNIQYFGAGTRLSVL.